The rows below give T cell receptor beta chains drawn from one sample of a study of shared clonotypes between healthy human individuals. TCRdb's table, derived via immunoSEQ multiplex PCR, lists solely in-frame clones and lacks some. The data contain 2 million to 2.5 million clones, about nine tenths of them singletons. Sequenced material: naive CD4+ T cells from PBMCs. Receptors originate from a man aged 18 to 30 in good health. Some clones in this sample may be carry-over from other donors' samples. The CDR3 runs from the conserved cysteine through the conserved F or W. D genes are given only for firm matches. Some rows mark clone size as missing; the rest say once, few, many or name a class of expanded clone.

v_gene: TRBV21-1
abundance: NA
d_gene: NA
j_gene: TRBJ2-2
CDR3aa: CASSSRTSGRAVGGELFF
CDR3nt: TGTGCCAGCAGCAGTCGGACTAGCGGGAGGGCCGTTGGCGGGGAGCTGTTTTTT

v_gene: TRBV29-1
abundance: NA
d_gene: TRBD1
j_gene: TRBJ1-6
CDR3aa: CSVEVYRGSPLHF
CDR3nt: TGCAGCGTTGAAGTATACAGGGGTTCACCCCTCCACTTT

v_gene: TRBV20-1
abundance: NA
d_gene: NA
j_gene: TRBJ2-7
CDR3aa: CSARGIYEQYF
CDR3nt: TGCAGTGCTAGGGGGATTTACGAGCAGTACTTC

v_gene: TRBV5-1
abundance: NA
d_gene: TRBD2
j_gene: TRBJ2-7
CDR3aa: CASSFLAGNYEQYF
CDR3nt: TGCGCCAGCAGCTTCCTAGCGGGAAACTACGAGCAGTACTTC

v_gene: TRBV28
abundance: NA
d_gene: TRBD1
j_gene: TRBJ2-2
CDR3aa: CASSSTGGINTGELFF
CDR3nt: TGTGCCAGCAGTTCGACAGGGGGCATAAACACCGGGGAGCTGTTTTTT

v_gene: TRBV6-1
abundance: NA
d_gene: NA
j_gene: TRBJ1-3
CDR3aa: CASSETPRSSGNTIYF
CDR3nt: TGTGCCAGCAGCGAAACCCCCAGGAGCTCTGGAAACACCATATATTTT

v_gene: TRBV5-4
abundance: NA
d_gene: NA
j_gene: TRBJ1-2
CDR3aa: CASSLSGQGGYTF
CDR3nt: TGTGCCAGCAGCTTATCGGGGCAGGGTGGCTACACCTTC

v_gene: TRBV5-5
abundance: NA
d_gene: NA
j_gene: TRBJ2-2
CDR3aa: CASRMGQYTGELFF
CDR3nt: TGTGCCAGCAGGATGGGGCAATACACCGGGGAGCTGTTTTTT

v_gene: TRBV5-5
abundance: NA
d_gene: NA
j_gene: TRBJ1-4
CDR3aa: CASSLFQGNEKLFF
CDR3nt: TGTGCCAGCAGCTTATTTCAGGGGAATGAAAAACTGTTTTTT

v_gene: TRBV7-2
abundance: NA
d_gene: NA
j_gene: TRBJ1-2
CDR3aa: CASSLAQVNYGYTF
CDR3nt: TGTGCCAGCAGCTTAGCTCAGGTCAACTATGGCTACACCTTC

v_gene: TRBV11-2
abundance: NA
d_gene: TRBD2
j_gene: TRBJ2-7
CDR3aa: CASSLVPAGGHYEQYF
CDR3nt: TGTGCCAGCAGCTTAGTTCCAGCGGGGGGTCACTACGAGCAGTACTTC

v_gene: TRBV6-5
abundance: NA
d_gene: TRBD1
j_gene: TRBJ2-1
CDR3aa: CASRGQGLGHEQFF
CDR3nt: TGTGCCAGCAGGGGACAGGGGCTAGGACATGAGCAGTTCTTC

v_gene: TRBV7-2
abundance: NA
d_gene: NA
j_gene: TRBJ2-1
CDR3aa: CASSPQPGREQFF
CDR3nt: TGTGCCAGCAGCCCACAGCCGGGTCGTGAGCAGTTCTTC

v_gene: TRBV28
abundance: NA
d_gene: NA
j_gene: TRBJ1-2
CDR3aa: CASSLRQLYGYTF
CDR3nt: TGTGCCAGCAGTTTGAGGCAGCTCTATGGCTACACCTTC

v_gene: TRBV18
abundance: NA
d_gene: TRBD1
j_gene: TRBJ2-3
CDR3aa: CASSPPSGTGTDTQYF
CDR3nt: TGTGCCAGCTCACCACCGAGCGGGACAGGGACAGATACGCAGTATTTT

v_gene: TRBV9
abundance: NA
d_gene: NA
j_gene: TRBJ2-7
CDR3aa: CASSPPRGWEQYF
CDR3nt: TGTGCCAGCAGCCCCCCGAGGGGATGGGAGCAGTACTTC

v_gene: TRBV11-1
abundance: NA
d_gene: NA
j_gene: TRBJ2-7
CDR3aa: CASSSPHGQPFYEQYF
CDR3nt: TGTGCCAGCAGCTCCCCACATGGACAGCCGTTCTACGAGCAGTACTTC

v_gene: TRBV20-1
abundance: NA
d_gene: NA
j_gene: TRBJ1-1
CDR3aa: CSARWLWMAFF
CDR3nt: TGCAGTGCTAGGTGGCTTTGGATGGCTTTCTTT

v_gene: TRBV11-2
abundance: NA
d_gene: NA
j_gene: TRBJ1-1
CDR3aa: CASSLFTGLGTEAFF
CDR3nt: TGTGCCAGCAGCTTATTTACGGGGTTGGGCACTGAAGCTTTCTTT

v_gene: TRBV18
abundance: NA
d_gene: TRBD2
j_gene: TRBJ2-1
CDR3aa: CASSSRQGTSGRANPSYNEQFF
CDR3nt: TGTGCCAGCTCATCCCGACAGGGGACTAGCGGGAGGGCCAACCCATCCTACAATGAGCAGTTCTTC

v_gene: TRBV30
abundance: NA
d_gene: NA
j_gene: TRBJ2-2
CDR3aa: CAWRRVNGELFF
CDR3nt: TGTGCCTGGAGAAGGGTTAACGGGGAGCTGTTTTTT

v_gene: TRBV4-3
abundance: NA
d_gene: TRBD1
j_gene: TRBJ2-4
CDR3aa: CASSQEMRQGKRAKNIQYF
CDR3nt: TGCGCCAGCAGCCAAGAAATGAGACAGGGTAAAAGAGCCAAAAACATTCAGTACTTC

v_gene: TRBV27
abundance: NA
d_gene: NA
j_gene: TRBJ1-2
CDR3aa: CASSFLDSYGYTF
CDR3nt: TGTGCCAGCAGTTTTCTGGACTCCTATGGCTACACCTTC

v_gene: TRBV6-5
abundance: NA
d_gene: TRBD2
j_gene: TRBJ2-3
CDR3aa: CASFSPREGRDTQYF
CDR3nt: TGTGCCAGCTTCTCCCCGAGGGAGGGTAGGGATACGCAGTATTTT

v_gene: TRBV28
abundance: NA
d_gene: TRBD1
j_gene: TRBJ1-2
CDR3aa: CASSLGQLYGYTF
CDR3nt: TGTGCCAGCAGTTTGGGACAGCTCTATGGCTACACCTTC

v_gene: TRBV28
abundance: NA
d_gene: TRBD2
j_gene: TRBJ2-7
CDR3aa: CASGRLAGTYEQYF
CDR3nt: TGTGCCAGCGGTCGCCTAGCGGGAACCTACGAGCAGTACTTC

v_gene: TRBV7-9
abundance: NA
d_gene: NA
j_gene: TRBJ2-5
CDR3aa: CASSNLPTRPEAQYF
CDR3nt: TGTGCCAGCAGCAACTTACCGACTAGGCCCGAGGCCCAGTACTTC

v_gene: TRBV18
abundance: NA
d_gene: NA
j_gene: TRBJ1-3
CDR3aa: CASSPLKDSRNTIYF
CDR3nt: TGTGCCAGCTCACCCTTGAAGGATTCGAGAAACACCATATATTTT

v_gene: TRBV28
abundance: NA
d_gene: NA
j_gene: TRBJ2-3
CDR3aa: CASSLRRQGDTQYF
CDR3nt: TGTGCCAGCAGTTTACGCCGGCAGGGGGATACGCAGTATTTT

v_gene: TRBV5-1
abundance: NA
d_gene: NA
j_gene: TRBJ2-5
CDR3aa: CASSSLILVHPLPETQYF
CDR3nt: TGCGCCAGCAGCTCCCTTATCTTAGTGCATCCGCTCCCAGAGACCCAGTACTTC

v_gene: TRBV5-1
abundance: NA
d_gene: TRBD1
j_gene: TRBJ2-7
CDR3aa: CASSLQGAREQYF
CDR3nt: TGCGCCAGCAGCTTACAGGGGGCGCGCGAGCAGTACTTC

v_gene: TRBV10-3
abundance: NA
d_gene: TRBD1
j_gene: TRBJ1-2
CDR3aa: CAISRPGQGDYGYTF
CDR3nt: TGTGCCATCAGCCGTCCGGGACAGGGCGACTATGGCTACACCTTC

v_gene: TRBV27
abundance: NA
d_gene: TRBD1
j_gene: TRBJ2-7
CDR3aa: CASSSLTGSYEQYF
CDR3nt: TGTGCCAGCAGTTCCTTGACAGGGTCGTACGAGCAGTACTTC

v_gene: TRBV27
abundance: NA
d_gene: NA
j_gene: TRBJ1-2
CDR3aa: CASSPPDPSRRLRHYGYTF
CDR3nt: TGTGCCAGCAGCCCACCCGATCCTTCCCGTCGGTTGAGACACTATGGCTACACCTTC

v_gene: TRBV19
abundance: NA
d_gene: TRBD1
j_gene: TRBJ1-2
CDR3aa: CATKGTGSNYGYTF
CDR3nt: TGTGCCACCAAGGGGACAGGTAGTAACTATGGCTACACCTTC

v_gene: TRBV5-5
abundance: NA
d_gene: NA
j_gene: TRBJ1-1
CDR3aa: CASSLSWVNTEAFF
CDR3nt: TGTGCCAGCAGCTTGTCATGGGTGAACACTGAAGCTTTCTTT

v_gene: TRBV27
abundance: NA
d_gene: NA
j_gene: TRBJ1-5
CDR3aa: CASRTSNQPQHF
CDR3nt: TGTGCCAGCAGGACGAGCAATCAGCCCCAGCATTTT

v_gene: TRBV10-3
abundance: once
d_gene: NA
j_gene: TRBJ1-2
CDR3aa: CANRGWQEDGYTF
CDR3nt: TGTGCCAATCGGGGGTGGCAGGAGGATGGCTACACCTTC

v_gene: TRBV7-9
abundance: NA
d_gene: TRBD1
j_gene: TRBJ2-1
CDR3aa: CASSFPGTGVVNDQFF
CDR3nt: TGTGCCAGCAGCTTTCCCGGGACAGGGGTGGTCAATGACCAGTTCTTC

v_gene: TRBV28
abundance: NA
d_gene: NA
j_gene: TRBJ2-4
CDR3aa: CASSPRGNIQYF
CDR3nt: TGTGCCAGCAGCCCTCGCGGAAACATTCAGTACTTC

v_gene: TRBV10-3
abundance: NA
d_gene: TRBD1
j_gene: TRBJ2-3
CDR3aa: CAITGPGQGATDTQYF
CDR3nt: TGTGCCATCACTGGACCGGGACAGGGGGCAACAGATACGCAGTATTTT

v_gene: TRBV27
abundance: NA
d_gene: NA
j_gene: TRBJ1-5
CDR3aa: CASSFRYSNQPQHF
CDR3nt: TGTGCCAGCAGTTTTCGGTATAGCAATCAGCCCCAGCATTTT

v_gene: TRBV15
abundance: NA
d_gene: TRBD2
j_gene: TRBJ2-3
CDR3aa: CATSRAASGNTDTQYF
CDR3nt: TGTGCCACCAGCAGAGCGGCTAGCGGCAACACAGATACGCAGTATTTT

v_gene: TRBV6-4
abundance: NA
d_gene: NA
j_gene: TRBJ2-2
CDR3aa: CARETLGPGELFF
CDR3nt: TGTGCCAGAGAAACCCTAGGTCCCGGGGAGCTGTTTTTT

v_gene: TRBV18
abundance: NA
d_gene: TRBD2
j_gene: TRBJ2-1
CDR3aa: CASSVTSGSVDEQFF
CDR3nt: TGTGCCAGCTCAGTTACTAGCGGGAGTGTGGATGAGCAGTTCTTC

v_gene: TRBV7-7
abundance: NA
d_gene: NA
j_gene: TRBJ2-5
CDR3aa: CASSFAGEETQYF
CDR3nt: TGTGCCAGCAGCTTCGCCGGGGAAGAGACCCAGTACTTC

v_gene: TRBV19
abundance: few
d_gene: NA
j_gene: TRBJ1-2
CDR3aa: CASSIASGGYTF
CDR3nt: TGTGCCAGTAGTATAGCCTCCGGAGGCTACACCTTC

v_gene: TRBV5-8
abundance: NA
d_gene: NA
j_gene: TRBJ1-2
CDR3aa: CASSRGILFGYTF
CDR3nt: TGTGCCAGCAGCCGAGGGATCTTGTTCGGCTACACCTTC

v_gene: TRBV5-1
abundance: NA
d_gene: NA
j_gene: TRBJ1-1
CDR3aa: CASSLGSSGANTEAFF
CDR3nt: TGCGCCAGCAGCTTGGGGTCTTCAGGGGCGAATACTGAAGCTTTCTTT

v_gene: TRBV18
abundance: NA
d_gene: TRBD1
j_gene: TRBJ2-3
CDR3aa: CASSPPGTGSTDTQYF
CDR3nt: TGTGCCAGCTCACCACCCGGGACAGGTAGCACAGATACGCAGTATTTT

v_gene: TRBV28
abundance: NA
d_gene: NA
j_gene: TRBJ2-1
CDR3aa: CASSLGGASYNEQFF
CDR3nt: TGTGCCAGCAGTTTGGGTGGGGCCTCCTACAATGAGCAGTTCTTC

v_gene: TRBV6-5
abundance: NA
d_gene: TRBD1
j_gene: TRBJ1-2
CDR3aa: CASSPDRARSGYTF
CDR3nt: TGTGCCAGCAGCCCTGACAGGGCACGATCTGGCTACACCTTC

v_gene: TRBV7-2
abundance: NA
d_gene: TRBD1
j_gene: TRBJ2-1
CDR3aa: CASSLLVGQGDNEQFF
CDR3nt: TGTGCCAGCAGCTTGCTCGTAGGGCAGGGGGATAATGAGCAGTTCTTC